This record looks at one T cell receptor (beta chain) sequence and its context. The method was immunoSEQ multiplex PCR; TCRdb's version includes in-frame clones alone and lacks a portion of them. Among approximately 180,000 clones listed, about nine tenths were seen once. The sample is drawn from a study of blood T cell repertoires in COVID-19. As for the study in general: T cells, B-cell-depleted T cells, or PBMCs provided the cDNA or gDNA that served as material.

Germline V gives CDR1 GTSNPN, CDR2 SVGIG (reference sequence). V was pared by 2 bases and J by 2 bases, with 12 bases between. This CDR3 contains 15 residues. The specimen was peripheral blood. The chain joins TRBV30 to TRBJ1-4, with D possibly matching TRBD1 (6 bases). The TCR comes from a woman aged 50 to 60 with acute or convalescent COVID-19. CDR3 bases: TGTGCCTGGAGTTCTCAGGGGACGACTAATGAAAAACTGTTTTTT. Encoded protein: CAWSSQGTTNEKLFF.